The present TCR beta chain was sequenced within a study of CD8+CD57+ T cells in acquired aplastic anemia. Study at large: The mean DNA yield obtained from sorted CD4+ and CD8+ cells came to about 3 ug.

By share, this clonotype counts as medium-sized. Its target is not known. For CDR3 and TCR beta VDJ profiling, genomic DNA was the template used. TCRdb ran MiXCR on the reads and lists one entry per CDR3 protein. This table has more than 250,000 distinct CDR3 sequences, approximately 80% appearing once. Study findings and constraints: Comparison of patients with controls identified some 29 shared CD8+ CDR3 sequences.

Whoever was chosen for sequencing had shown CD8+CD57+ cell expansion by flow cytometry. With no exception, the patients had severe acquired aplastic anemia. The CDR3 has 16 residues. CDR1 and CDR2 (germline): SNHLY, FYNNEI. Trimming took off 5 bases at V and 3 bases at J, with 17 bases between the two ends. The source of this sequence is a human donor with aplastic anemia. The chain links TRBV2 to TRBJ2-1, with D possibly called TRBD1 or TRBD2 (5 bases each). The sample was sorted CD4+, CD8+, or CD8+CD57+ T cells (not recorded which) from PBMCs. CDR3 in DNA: TGTGCCAGCAGTCAGTCTAGTGGGGGATACTACAATGAGCAGTTCTTC. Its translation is CASSQSSGGYYNEQFF.